This TCR beta chain derives from a study of blood T cells in healthy people across ages. The wider study: The capture of about one barcoded beta molecule per two T cells was achieved by template switching. Overall study findings and caveats: Per-million-T-cell TCR beta diversity fell roughly linearly with age. Expanded clonotype shifts may have been confounded, as the donors had an unknown CMV status.

Healthy individuals of Caucasian origin from Russia, aged roughly 6 to 95, served as donors. Remarks on this clonotype: Antigen specificity is unknown.

A J-beta primer mix and a sample-barcoded 5' primer were used in a second PCR of roughly 7 to 12 cycles. TCRdb recomputed calls from the 5' RACE reads with MiXCR, one row per CDR3 protein. The sample has about 400,000 distinct CDR3 sequences, 45% to 60% seen once; the top ten hold under 65%. V shed 10 bases and J 4 bases; nucleotides not matched to a gene: 4. In germline, CDR1 is MNHEY, CDR2 SVGEGT. The length of the CDR3 is 14 residues. This chain links TRBV6-2 or TRBV6-3 with TRBJ2-3, with 14 bases aligning to TRBD2. The source of this sequence is a man aged 55 to 70 in good health. Material: blood. This chain's CDR3 is CATRGLAGADTQYF. CDR3 sequence (DNA): TGTGCCACTCGGGGACTAGCGGGAGCAGATACGCAGTATTTT.